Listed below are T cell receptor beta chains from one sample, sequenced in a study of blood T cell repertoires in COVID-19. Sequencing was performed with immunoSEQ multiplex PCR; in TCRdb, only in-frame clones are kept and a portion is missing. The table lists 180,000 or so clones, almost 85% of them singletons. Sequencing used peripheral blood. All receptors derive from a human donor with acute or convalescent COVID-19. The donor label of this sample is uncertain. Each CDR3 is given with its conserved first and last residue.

CASSINRGSINTEAFF | TRBJ1-1 | 16 | TRBV19
CASSLWADPKAFF | TRBJ1-1 | 13 | TRBV2
CASSPGGGHNSPLHF | TRBJ1-6 | 15 | TRBV18
CSVWTGVGGYTF | TRBJ1-2 | 12 | TRBV29-1
CASRGQDNNQPQHF | TRBJ1-5 | 14 | TRBV3-1/TRBV3-2
CASSRGRETQYF | TRBJ2-5 | 12 | TRBV2
CATSSNNRGPLGHEQYF | TRBJ2-7 | 17 | TRBV15
CASSLSRTSDEQYF | TRBJ2-7 | 14 | TRBV11-2
CASSQRGSPQETQYF | TRBJ2-5 | 15 | TRBV3-1/TRBV3-2
CASSASSGGSGNTIYF | TRBJ1-3 | 16 | TRBV5-4
CASSYRDRVGSPLHF | TRBJ1-6 | 15 | TRBV6-6
CASSKAGPYEQYF | TRBJ2-7 | 13 | TRBV5-1
CASSLTDSYEQYF | TRBJ2-7 | 13 | TRBV28
CASSPGGTSYEQYF | TRBJ2-7 | 14 | TRBV7-8
CASSLAGGTGELFF | TRBJ2-2 | 14 | TRBV7-9
CAWTQTGGAYGYTF | TRBJ1-2 | 14 | TRBV30